A single sample gave rise to the 19 T cell receptor beta chains below, sequenced in a study of metastatic and nonmetastatic thyroid tumors. No treatment of any kind had been given to any patient before thyroid surgery. TCRdb re-called clones via MiXCR from the PCR reads. The table lists 49,000 or so clones, approximately 26% of them singletons. The sequenced sample consisted of blood. The receptor source for this set is a male donor with papillary thyroid cancer or a benign thyroid nodule (not recorded which). Some clones in this sample may be carry-over from other donors' samples.

This clone has ten or more counts. This sequence joins TRBV20-1 and TRBJ2-7, with D hard to call. Germline assignment: CDR1 DFQATT and CDR2 SNEGSKA (reference sequence). Trimming took off 5 bases at V and 3 bases at J, with 14 bases between the two ends. This CDR3 region has 13 residues. CDR3: CSAASVSFYEQYF. The CDR3 DNA follows: TGCAGTGCTGCGTCGGTTAGTTTCTACGAGCAGTACTTC.

This clone was seen repeatedly, ten times or more. The J gene is TRBJ2-4, the V gene TRBV6-1, with 8 nucleotides matching TRBD2. Germline CDR1 reads MNHNS; CDR2 reads SASEGT. The CDR3 consists of 14 residues. The J segment lost 1 base and the V segment lost 5 bases, leaving 1 base of the junction unmatched. The CDR3 sequence is CASSIAGAKNIQYF. The CDR3 DNA reads TGTGCCAGCAGTATAGCGGGGGCCAAAAACATTCAGTACTTC.

The gene calls are TRBV12-3 or TRBV12-4 and TRBJ2-7; D tentatively fits TRBD1 or TRBD2 (5 bases each). This CDR3 has 14 amino acids. V dropped 4 bases and J dropped 5 bases, with 15 bases sitting between them. The CDR3 DNA follows: TGTGCCAGCAGTTCCGCAGGGACCCGGGACGAGCAGTACTTC. The encoded protein is CASSSAGTRDEQYF.

This clone was recorded many times. The J gene is TRBJ2-7, the V gene TRBV20-1; TRBD2 is a possible D gene (6 bases). There are 12 residues in the CDR3. Germline CDR1 and CDR2: DFQATT and SNEGSKA (reference sequence). The ends were cut back, 3 bases at V and 5 bases at J, with 11 bases in the middle. The CDR3 here is CSARGPGDEQYF. For the CDR3, the DNA is TGCAGTGCTAGGGGGCCGGGGGACGAGCAGTACTTC.

This clone was picked up many times. The chain has TRBV19 and TRBJ2-7; possible D gene TRBD1, 6 bases. Germline loops: CDR1 LNHDA, CDR2 SQIVND (reference sequence). This CDR3 is 16 amino acids long. V was pared by 7 bases and J by 3 bases, with 22 bases between. The CDR3 is CASTNAWQGILYEQYF. The CDR3 DNA sequence: TGTGCCAGTACCAATGCATGGCAGGGGATTCTCTACGAGCAGTACTTC. The whole variable domain, remainder taken from reference TRBV19 and TRBJ2-7, is DGGITQSPKYLFRKEGQNVTLSCEQNLNHDAMYWYRQDPGQGLRLIYYSQIVNDFQKGDIAEGYSVSREKKESFPLTVTSAQKNPTAFYLCASTNAWQGILYEQYFGPGTRLTVT.

This rearrangement joins TRBV28 to TRBJ1-2; 9 nucleotides agree with TRBD1. Trimming took 6 bases from V and 4 from J; bases not matched to a gene: 12. The CDR3 totals 16 residues. Germline CDR1 MDHEN, CDR2 SYDVKM. DNA of the CDR3: TGTGCCAGCAGCACATCGTACGGGACAGGGCTCTATGGCTACACCTTC. Encoded protein: CASSTSYGTGLYGYTF.

The rearrangement links TRBV4-2 to TRBJ2-1; D is perhaps TRBD2 (6 bases). V was trimmed by 1 base and J by 4 bases, leaving 14 bases between them. Germline loops: CDR1 LGHNA, CDR2 YNFKEQ. The CDR3 spans 16 residues. Here the CDR3 reads CASSQAASERYNEQFF. The CDR3 DNA sequence: TGTGCCAGCAGCCAAGCGGCTAGCGAACGGTACAATGAGCAGTTCTTC.

Written as DNA, the CDR3 is TGTGCCAGCAATGAGAGGGGGGCGGGAGGGCCGACGGATACGCAGTATTTT. It specifies CASNERGAGGPTDTQYF. The chain combines TRBV6-1 with TRBJ2-3, with 9 nucleotides matching TRBD2. The CDR3 is made up of 17 amino acids. V trimming: 7 bases; J trimming: 6 bases; junction bases outside the gene matches: 17. Germline CDR1 reads MNHNS; CDR2 reads SASEGT.

This clone occurred a few times. The CDR3: CASTMGQRNIQYF. In DNA, the CDR3 is TGTGCCAGCACTATGGGACAGAGGAACATTCAGTACTTC. V usage is TRBV28 and J usage is TRBJ2-4; TRBD1 agrees at 7 bases. V shed 7 bases and J 7 bases; nucleotides not matched to a gene: 7. CDR3 size: 13 residues. CDR1 MDHEN and CDR2 SYDVKM come from the germline V gene.

This clone has a count of ten or more. The V gene is TRBV30, the J gene TRBJ2-5, with no clear D. Looked up from germline, CDR1 is GTSNPN and CDR2 is SVGIG (reference sequence). The CDR3 runs to 14 residues. Trimming left V 1 base short and J 3 bases short, with 12 bases between. CDR3 sequence (DNA): TGTGCCTGGAGTGACCCGGGCCGTGAAGAGACCCAGTACTTC. Encoded protein: CAWSDPGREETQYF.

This clone was found many times. This chain joins TRBV19 and TRBJ2-5, with TRBD2 identical over 8 bases. The CDR3 length is 16 residues. V gave up 5 bases and J gave up 5 bases; unmatched junction bases: 13. Germline-derived CDR1 and CDR2 are LNHDA and SQIVND (reference sequence). DNA of the CDR3: TGTGCCAGTAGTCCTCGCGAGAGCGGGAGTCGTGAGACCCAGTACTTC. Its translation: CASSPRESGSRETQYF. Using reference TRBV19 and TRBJ2-5 for the parts outside the CDR3, the full variable domain is DGGITQSPKYLFRKEGQNVTLSCEQNLNHDAMYWYRQDPGQGLRLIYYSQIVNDFQKGDIAEGYSVSREKKESFPLTVTSAQKNPTAFYLCASSPRESGSRETQYFGPGTRLLVL.

This clone was seen only a few times. The rearrangement links TRBV6-6 to TRBJ2-6; 7 nucleotides align to TRBD1. The CDR3 consists of 17 residues. Germline CDR1 and CDR2: MNHNY and SVGAGI (reference sequence). The V segment lost 3 bases and the J segment 4 bases; nucleotides outside the gene matches: 9. DNA for the CDR3: TGTGCCAGCAGTTATGCCCCAACAGGGGTGGGGGCCAACGTCCTGACTTTC. Its translation is CASSYAPTGVGANVLTF.

This clone has more than one count but fewer than ten. Being one base from a much bigger clone, this may be a read error. In the same sample, other DNA sequences code for this CDR3. The chain couples TRBV20-1 to TRBJ2-7; D is tentatively TRBD1 or TRBD2 (5 bases each). The CDR3 length is 16 residues. Per the germline V gene, CDR1 is DFQATT and CDR2 is SNEGSKA (reference sequence). Deletions cut 3 bases from V and 9 bases from J, with 27 bases between. CDR3 sequence: CSARGTTEYGYRGQYF. CDR3 coding DNA: TGCAGTGCTAGGGGGACGACGGAATATGGTTATCGCGGGCAGTACTTC.

This rearrangement joins TRBV20-1 to TRBJ2-7, with 10 bases aligning to TRBD1. In germline, CDR1 is DFQATT, CDR2 SNEGSKA (reference sequence). The length of the CDR3 is 17 residues. J gave up 1 base and V 6 bases, and 15 bases lay outside the gene matches. The CDR3 loop reads CSARTGTGVLRSYEQYF. The CDR3 region has the DNA TGCAGTGCACGCACCGGGACAGGGGTGTTGAGGTCCTACGAGCAGTACTTC.

The V gene is TRBV5-1, the J gene TRBJ2-7; 7 bases map to TRBD2. CDR1 and CDR2 from the germline V gene are SGHRS and YFSETQ. The junction had 13 bases not matched to a gene; V was cut back by 3 bases and J by 7 bases. The CDR3 has 15 residues. In DNA form, the CDR3 reads TGCGCCAGCAGCTGGGGAGGGAGCCCAACGGGTGAGCAGTACTTC. Translating it yields CASSWGGSPTGEQYF.

This clone occurred many times. Other nucleotide sequences in the sample specify the same CDR3. The V and J genes are TRBV5-1 and TRBJ2-1; D gene ambiguous. The V gene lost 1 base and the J gene lost 3 bases, with 14 bases spanning the gap. There are 16 residues in the CDR3. CDR1 and CDR2 from the germline V gene are SGHRS and YFSETQ. DNA for the CDR3: TGCGCCAGCAGCTTGTTTGGGCAGATTAACTACAATGAGCAGTTCTTC. Encoded protein: CASSLFGQINYNEQFF.

The table lists this clone with a few counts. V gene TRBV6-1 combines with J gene TRBJ2-5; D is ambiguous. CDR1 and CDR2 from the germline V gene are MNHNS and SASEGT. V lost 5 bases and J 2 bases, leaving 6 bases between the germline ends. There are 12 residues in the CDR3. CDR3 in DNA: TGTGCCAGCAGTCTAGAACAAGAGACCCAGTACTTC. This gives the protein CASSLEQETQYF.

The gene calls are TRBV7-3 and TRBJ2-2; D gene unclear. V was clipped by 2 bases and J by 6 bases, with 10 bases between them. The CDR3 is 14 amino acids. Per germline, CDR1 SGHTA and CDR2 FQGTGA. CDR3 nucleotide sequence: TGTGCCAGCAGCTTAGGGTCAAAGGCCGGGGAGCTGTTTTTT. Protein sequence: CASSLGSKAGELFF.

This clone came up many times. The rearrangement uses TRBV10-1 and TRBJ1-4; D ambiguous. V was shortened by 0 bases and J by 6 bases, with 14 bases between the two germline ends. Germline V gene sequence: CDR1 WNHNN, CDR2 SYGVQD (reference sequence). There are 16 residues in the CDR3. The CDR3 here is CASSESSPGGDEKLFF. CDR3 sequence (DNA): TGCGCCAGCAGTGAGTCGTCTCCGGGCGGGGATGAAAAACTGTTTTTT.